This T cell receptor beta chain was captured by sequencing in a study of T cell changes during pregnancy in multiple sclerosis. Measured with immunoSEQ multiplex PCR; TCRdb has only the in-frame clones, and not every one. The sample comprises fewer than 45,000 clones, approximately 90% of which are singletons, and about 5.5% rests with the top ten. CDR1 and CDR2 from the germline V gene are SQVTM and ANQGSEA. The CDR3 spans 17 residues. Between the trimmed V and J ends, which lost 7 bases and 5 bases, there was a span of 29 bases. The material sequenced was CD8+ T cells from peripheral blood mononuclear cells, taken after pregnancy. This TCR derives from a female donor in good health, enrolled as a control in a pregnancy study. The chain employs TRBV29-1 and TRBJ2-5; possible D gene TRBD1, 7 bases. The CDR3 sequence is CSGHLWAAGQLRETQYF. For the CDR3, the DNA is TGCAGCGGTCACCTCTGGGCCGCGGGACAGCTGCGGGAGACCCAGTACTTC. The entire variable domain, with the rest obtained from reference TRBV29-1 and TRBJ2-5, is as follows: SAVISQKPSRDICQRGTSLTIQCQVDSQVTMMFWYRQQPGQSLTLIATANQGSEATYESGFVIDKFPISRPNLTFSTLTVSNMSPEDSSIYLCSGHLWAAGQLRETQYFGPGTRLLVL.